Here is one TCR beta chain with its context. Its antigen remains undetermined. The record has no base qualities; no much larger clone is one base away. CDR1 SGHVS and CDR2 FQNEAQ were looked up in the germline V gene. Reading from cysteine to phenylalanine, the CDR3 counts 15 amino acids. Only the CDR3 DNA is retained, 45 bases long and in frame from the first base. V is clipped by 1 base and J by 5 bases, and the sequence between their germline boundaries is 12 bases long. Libraries were constructed by the immunoSEQ multiplex PCR assay. DNA from the CD4+ T cells that had been cultured and isolated underwent TCR beta CDR3 sequencing. Concerning the study's data processing: Non-productive TCR sequences were removed, reads were trimmed to the CDR3 region, and CDR3s of at least 7 amino acids were retained. The MANAFEST web app was used to identify antigen-specific clonotypes by comparing expansion in peptide wells with expansion in reference cultures. To be called positive, a clone needed expansion at FDR<0.05 compared with the reference and with all other wells, an odds ratio greater than 5, and a frequency greater than 0.1% in two replicate wells. Cross-reactive clonotypes were defined as significantly expanded in SARS-CoV-2 spike wells and in at least one common cold coronavirus spike condition. Levenshtein distance calculated with the stringdist R package was used to assess CDR3 similarity, and unrooted trees were constructed with ape in R 3.6.1. This immuneACCESS table, as held by TCRdb, lists in-frame sequences with V and J called but not all clones. Of the missing ones, under half trace to an unresolved V gene in checked studies; the others have no known cause. V, J and clone size were drawn from that table, and D and trimming were deduced from the DNA. The sample profile shows 20,000 to 30,000 clones; about three quarters of them were found once. The top ten hold more than 15% of the sample.

This entry belongs to a study of vaccination effects on CD4 cells after COVID-19 (dated by TCRdb to 2022 to 2024). Study-level background: Each participant received two doses of an mRNA SARS-CoV-2 vaccine, either BNT162b2 or mRNA-1273. In the study, cultures from other donors were sequenced using the Oncomine TCR Beta short-read assay on an Illumina iSeq 100. Altogether, about 10 COVID-19 convalescent patients and a few SARS-CoV-2-naive healthy vaccine recipients made up the full study. Pre-vaccine samples were collected from two convalescent patients 16 days and one week before the first dose, corresponding to 142 and 148 days after COVID-19 diagnosis. SARS-CoV-2 spike-specific CD4+ TCR repertoires were compared before and after mRNA vaccination in COVID-19 convalescent patients and in infection-naive vaccine recipients.

To identify antigen-specific CD4+ T cell clonotypes by their expansion, the ViraFEST assay first stimulated PBMC with viral peptide pools and then applied TCR sequencing. After less than 13 days of culture, CD4+ T cells were isolated with the EasySep CD4+ T cell isolation kit. PCR-confirmed SARS-CoV-2 infection had occurred in convalescent patients between March and December 2020, before the Alpha, Beta and Delta variants emerged in the United States. Some 2.2 million PBMC per well were cultured in IMDM with about 5.1% human AB serum, 8.5 to 10 IU/ml IL-2 and gentamicin, plus 10 ug/ml peptides. Half of the culture medium was replaced with fresh IL-2-containing medium on days 3 and 7. Each peptide stimulation condition was cultured in triplicate wells unless otherwise noted. PBMC were separated from whole blood using Ficoll-Paque Plus gradient centrifugation and were then either cryopreserved at -140C or used fresh. Overlapping peptide pools spanned the spike proteins of SARS-CoV-2 and the common cold coronaviruses HCoV-NL63, HCoV-OC43 and HCoV-229E. The QIAamp micro DNA kit was used to extract genomic DNA from the cultured CD4+ T cells.

The paper as a whole reports these results and caveats: Limitations of the study were the small number of convalescent patients and the absence of early post-infection timepoints. In convalescent patients, the post-vaccine spike-reactive repertoire was composed mainly of new vaccine-induced clones that were largely distinct from infection-induced clones. Clones induced by infection and clones induced by vaccination both contracted markedly at late timepoints after vaccination, which fits with T cell responses waning over time.

The starting material was CD4+ T cells from PBMCs cultured with SARS-CoV-2 spike peptides, obtained before COVID-19 vaccination. This specimen's cell subset or site label, per the study, means: SARS-CoV-2 spike overlapping peptide pool stimulation. The chain couples TRBV7-8 to TRBJ2-1; tentative D gene TRBD2, with 5 bases matching. This TCR came from a human donor who had a prior SARS-CoV-2 infection. The bases read TGTGCCAGCAGCTTAGGAGGGAGAGGGAACAATGAGCAGTTCTTC. It is translated as CASSLGGRGNNEQFF.